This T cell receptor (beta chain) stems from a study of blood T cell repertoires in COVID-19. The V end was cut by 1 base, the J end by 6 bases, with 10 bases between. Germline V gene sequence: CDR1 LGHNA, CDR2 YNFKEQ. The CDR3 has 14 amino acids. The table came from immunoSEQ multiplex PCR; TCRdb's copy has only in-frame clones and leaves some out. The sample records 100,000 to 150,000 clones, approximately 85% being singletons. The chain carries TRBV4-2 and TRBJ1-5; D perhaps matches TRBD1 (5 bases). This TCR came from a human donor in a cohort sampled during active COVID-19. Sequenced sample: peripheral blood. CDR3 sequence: CASSQGDGAQPQHF. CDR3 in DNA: TGTGCCAGCAGCCAAGGGGATGGGGCTCAGCCCCAGCATTTT.